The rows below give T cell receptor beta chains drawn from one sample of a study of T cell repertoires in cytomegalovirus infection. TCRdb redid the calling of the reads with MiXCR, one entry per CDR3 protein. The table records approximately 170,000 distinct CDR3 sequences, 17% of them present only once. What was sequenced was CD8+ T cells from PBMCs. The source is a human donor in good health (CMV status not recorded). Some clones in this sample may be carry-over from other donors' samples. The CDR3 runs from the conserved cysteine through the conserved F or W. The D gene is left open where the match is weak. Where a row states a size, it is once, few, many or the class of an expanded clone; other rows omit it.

CDR3 DNA: TGCAGTGCTAGGTTGCGGGAGACGCGTCTCGAGACCCAGTACTTC
CDR3 protein: CSARLRETRLETQYF
D gene: TRBD2
V gene: TRBV20-1
J gene: TRBJ2-5
clone size: NA

CDR3 DNA: TGTGCCAGCAGCACCGGCGGTGTGGGCAGCAATGAGCAGTTCTTC
CDR3 protein: CASSTGGVGSNEQFF
D gene: NA
V gene: TRBV7-6
J gene: TRBJ2-1
clone size: NA

CDR3 DNA: TGTGCCAGCTCATCGAAATATAGCAATCAGCCCCAGCATTTT
CDR3 protein: CASSSKYSNQPQHF
D gene: NA
V gene: TRBV18
J gene: TRBJ1-5
clone size: once

CDR3 DNA: TGTGCCAGCAGTTATCGGGGGGTACCTTTCGAGCAGTACTTC
CDR3 protein: CASSYRGVPFEQYF
D gene: TRBD2
V gene: TRBV11-2
J gene: TRBJ2-7
clone size: NA

CDR3 DNA: TGTGCCAGCAGTCTAGACACGAGCCTTAATGAAGCTTTCTTT
CDR3 protein: CASSLDTSLNEAFF
D gene: NA
V gene: TRBV12-3/TRBV12-4
J gene: TRBJ1-1
clone size: NA

CDR3 DNA: TGTGCCATCAGTGAGTTCCTGCAGGGGGGTTCCTACGAGCAGTACTTC
CDR3 protein: CAISEFLQGGSYEQYF
D gene: NA
V gene: TRBV10-3
J gene: TRBJ2-7
clone size: NA

CDR3 DNA: TGTGCCAGCAACCCGGAGGGCATGGATGAGCAGTTCTTC
CDR3 protein: CASNPEGMDEQFF
D gene: NA
V gene: TRBV6-1
J gene: TRBJ2-1
clone size: NA

CDR3 DNA: TGCAGTGCTAGAGATCATCCAGGGGACACCGGGGAGCTGTTTTTT
CDR3 protein: CSARDHPGDTGELFF
D gene: NA
V gene: TRBV20-1
J gene: TRBJ2-2
clone size: NA

CDR3 DNA: TGTGCCAGCAGCTTTAACTCTGCCACTGAAGCTTTCTTT
CDR3 protein: CASSFNSATEAFF
D gene: NA
V gene: TRBV7-6
J gene: TRBJ1-1
clone size: NA

CDR3 DNA: TGTGCCAGCAGTTTATCGAGGGGGGCTCGTGGAAACACCATATATTTT
CDR3 protein: CASSLSRGARGNTIYF
D gene: NA
V gene: TRBV28
J gene: TRBJ1-3
clone size: NA

CDR3 DNA: TGCGCCAGCAGCTTGGGTGCGGGGGCCGGTGGCTACACCTTC
CDR3 protein: CASSLGAGAGGYTF
D gene: NA
V gene: TRBV5-1
J gene: TRBJ1-2
clone size: NA

CDR3 DNA: TGTGCCAGCAGCCTCGGGAAGGGTGGGATGAACACTGAAGCTTTCTTT
CDR3 protein: CASSLGKGGMNTEAFF
D gene: NA
V gene: TRBV7-2
J gene: TRBJ1-1
clone size: NA

CDR3 DNA: TGTGCCAGCAGTTCTTGGGTGACAGGTCTCACTGAAGCTTTCTTT
CDR3 protein: CASSSWVTGLTEAFF
D gene: NA
V gene: TRBV6-2/TRBV6-3
J gene: TRBJ1-1
clone size: NA

CDR3 DNA: TGTGCCAGCAGCTTAGTATGGAACCCCGGGGAGCTGTTTTTT
CDR3 protein: CASSLVWNPGELFF
D gene: NA
V gene: TRBV7-2
J gene: TRBJ2-2
clone size: few

CDR3 DNA: TGTGCCAGCAGTTTAAACGTCCGGGGAGAGACCCAGTACTTC
CDR3 protein: CASSLNVRGETQYF
D gene: NA
V gene: TRBV27
J gene: TRBJ2-5
clone size: NA

CDR3 DNA: TGTGCCAGCAGTGAGAACACCGGGGAGCTGTTTTTT
CDR3 protein: CASSENTGELFF
D gene: NA
V gene: TRBV12-3/TRBV12-4
J gene: TRBJ2-2
clone size: few

CDR3 DNA: TGTGCCAGCAGCTTAGCGCGGGGGAGGGGAAGGGAGCTGTTTTTT
CDR3 protein: CASSLARGRGRELFF
D gene: TRBD2
V gene: TRBV7-2
J gene: TRBJ2-2
clone size: many

CDR3 DNA: TGCGCCAGCAGCCAAGGGACCGAGCTGGACAATGAGCAGTTCTTC
CDR3 protein: CASSQGTELDNEQFF
D gene: NA
V gene: TRBV4-3
J gene: TRBJ2-1
clone size: NA

CDR3 DNA: TGCAGTGCCCGACCGGACCGTACCTGGGGCCCCTACAATGAGCAGTTCTTC
CDR3 protein: CSARPDRTWGPYNEQFF
D gene: NA
V gene: TRBV20-1
J gene: TRBJ2-1
clone size: NA

CDR3 DNA: TGTGCCACCAGCCAACCCCAGGAAGTCCCCTTGCTGTTTTTT
CDR3 protein: CATSQPQEVPLLFF
D gene: NA
V gene: TRBV24-1
J gene: TRBJ2-2
clone size: NA

CDR3 DNA: TGTGCCAGCAGTTACTCTTCGCGGAATGGCTACACCTTC
CDR3 protein: CASSYSSRNGYTF
D gene: NA
V gene: TRBV6-6
J gene: TRBJ1-2
clone size: few

CDR3 DNA: TGTGCCAGCAGCTTGGGTGAGGGGCTGCTCTCCTACGAGCAGTACTTC
CDR3 protein: CASSLGEGLLSYEQYF
D gene: NA
V gene: TRBV7-9
J gene: TRBJ2-7
clone size: NA

CDR3 DNA: TGTGCCAGCAGCTCTCTCCAGCCCCAGCATTTT
CDR3 protein: CASSSLQPQHF
D gene: NA
V gene: TRBV9
J gene: TRBJ1-5
clone size: few

CDR3 DNA: TGTGCCAGCAGTTATGGAATTAGCTCTTCACCCCTCCACTTT
CDR3 protein: CASSYGISSSPLHF
D gene: NA
V gene: TRBV6-2/TRBV6-3
J gene: TRBJ1-6
clone size: NA

CDR3 DNA: TGCGCCAGCAGCCAACTCCTAGCGGACGACAATGAGCAGTTCTTC
CDR3 protein: CASSQLLADDNEQFF
D gene: TRBD2
V gene: TRBV4-3
J gene: TRBJ2-1
clone size: few

CDR3 DNA: TGTGCCAGCAGCCCCCATCCTTCGGGGGAGGAGCAGTTCTTC
CDR3 protein: CASSPHPSGEEQFF
D gene: NA
V gene: TRBV7-9
J gene: TRBJ2-1
clone size: NA

CDR3 DNA: TGTGCCAGCAGCTTAAAGGCTGTTTGGGGAGGAAACACCATATATTTT
CDR3 protein: CASSLKAVWGGNTIYF
D gene: NA
V gene: TRBV7-8
J gene: TRBJ1-3
clone size: NA

CDR3 DNA: TGTGCCAGCCAAGACAGGGAGGCCGGGGAGCTGTTTTTT
CDR3 protein: CASQDREAGELFF
D gene: NA
V gene: TRBV6-4
J gene: TRBJ2-2
clone size: NA

CDR3 DNA: TGTGCCAGCAGCCCTAGCTGGGAGGGAACCACCTTC
CDR3 protein: CASSPSWEGTTF
D gene: NA
V gene: TRBV7-9
J gene: TRBJ1-2
clone size: few

CDR3 DNA: TGTGCCAGCAGTTACCGGACTACAGCCTACAATGAGCAGTTCTTC
CDR3 protein: CASSYRTTAYNEQFF
D gene: NA
V gene: TRBV6-2/TRBV6-3
J gene: TRBJ2-1
clone size: NA

CDR3 DNA: TGTGCCAGCAGCCAAGGACTAGCGAAGAAATACGAGCAGTACTTC
CDR3 protein: CASSQGLAKKYEQYF
D gene: TRBD2
V gene: TRBV6-2/TRBV6-3
J gene: TRBJ2-7
clone size: few

CDR3 DNA: TGTGCCAGCAGTTTAATTGTGCGGGCCTCCTACGAGCAGTACTTC
CDR3 protein: CASSLIVRASYEQYF
D gene: NA
V gene: TRBV28
J gene: TRBJ2-7
clone size: NA

CDR3 DNA: TGTGCCAGCAGGAGCCTACAGGGAGCTAATGAAAAACTGTTTTTT
CDR3 protein: CASRSLQGANEKLFF
D gene: NA
V gene: TRBV27
J gene: TRBJ1-4
clone size: few

CDR3 DNA: TGTGCCAGCAGCCGACAGGGGAGAGATGGCTACACCTTC
CDR3 protein: CASSRQGRDGYTF
D gene: TRBD1
V gene: TRBV7-9
J gene: TRBJ1-2
clone size: NA

CDR3 DNA: TGTGCCAGCAGCGCCTCCAGGGTTGGCTACACCTTC
CDR3 protein: CASSASRVGYTF
D gene: NA
V gene: TRBV7-6
J gene: TRBJ1-2
clone size: few

CDR3 DNA: TGTGCCACCAGCAGAGCGGCAGGGGGCCTGAACGAGCAGTACTTC
CDR3 protein: CATSRAAGGLNEQYF
D gene: TRBD1
V gene: TRBV15
J gene: TRBJ2-7
clone size: NA

CDR3 DNA: TGTGCCAGCAGCCAAGTTAGAAGCGGGAGTGGGCATGAGCAGTTCTTC
CDR3 protein: CASSQVRSGSGHEQFF
D gene: TRBD2
V gene: TRBV14
J gene: TRBJ2-1
clone size: few

CDR3 DNA: TGTGCCAGCAAATCCGGGCTCTTCGTCGAGCAGTACTTC
CDR3 protein: CASKSGLFVEQYF
D gene: NA
V gene: TRBV28
J gene: TRBJ2-7
clone size: few

CDR3 DNA: TGTGCCAGCAGCTTAGATGCGTCCTCTGGAAACACCATATATTTT
CDR3 protein: CASSLDASSGNTIYF
D gene: NA
V gene: TRBV7-9
J gene: TRBJ1-3
clone size: NA

CDR3 DNA: TGTGCCAGTAGTATAGAGCGGAGCGTTACCCGTGGAGCTTTCTTT
CDR3 protein: CASSIERSVTRGAFF
D gene: NA
V gene: TRBV19
J gene: TRBJ1-1
clone size: NA

CDR3 DNA: TGCAGTGCTCCCGCGGTTTATAGCCACAATGAGCAGTTCTTC
CDR3 protein: CSAPAVYSHNEQFF
D gene: NA
V gene: TRBV20-1
J gene: TRBJ2-1
clone size: NA

CDR3 DNA: TGTGCCAGCAGTGTAGTCCAGATGAGCGCTGAAGCTTTCTTT
CDR3 protein: CASSVVQMSAEAFF
D gene: NA
V gene: TRBV6-6
J gene: TRBJ1-1
clone size: few

CDR3 DNA: TGCGCCAGCAGCCAAGCCGGGGTCAGCAATCAGCCCCAGCATTTT
CDR3 protein: CASSQAGVSNQPQHF
D gene: NA
V gene: TRBV4-1
J gene: TRBJ1-5
clone size: NA

CDR3 DNA: TGTGCCAGCAGTTGGGACTACACCGGGGAGCTGTTTTTT
CDR3 protein: CASSWDYTGELFF
D gene: NA
V gene: TRBV6-2/TRBV6-3
J gene: TRBJ2-2
clone size: once

CDR3 DNA: TGTGCCAGCAGTCATGGTGGATCCTACGAGCAGTACTTC
CDR3 protein: CASSHGGSYEQYF
D gene: NA
V gene: TRBV7-1
J gene: TRBJ2-7
clone size: NA